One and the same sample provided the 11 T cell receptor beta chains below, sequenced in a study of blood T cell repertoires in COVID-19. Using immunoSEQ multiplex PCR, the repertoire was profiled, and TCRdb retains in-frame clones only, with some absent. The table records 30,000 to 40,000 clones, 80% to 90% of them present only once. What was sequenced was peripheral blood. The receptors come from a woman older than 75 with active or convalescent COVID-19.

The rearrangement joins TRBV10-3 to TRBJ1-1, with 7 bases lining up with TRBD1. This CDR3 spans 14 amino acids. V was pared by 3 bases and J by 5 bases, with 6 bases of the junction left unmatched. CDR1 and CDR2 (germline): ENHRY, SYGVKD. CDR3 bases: TGTGCCATCAGTGACCGACAGGGACCTACTGAAGCTTTCTTT. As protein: CAISDRQGPTEAFF.

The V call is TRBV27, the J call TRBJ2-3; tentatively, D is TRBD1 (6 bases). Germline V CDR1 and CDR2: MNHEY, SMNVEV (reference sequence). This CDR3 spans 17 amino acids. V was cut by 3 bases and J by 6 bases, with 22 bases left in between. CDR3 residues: CASSLYSSVGTSDTQYF. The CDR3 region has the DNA TGTGCCAGCAGTTTGTATTCATCTGTCGGGACATCCGATACGCAGTATTTT.

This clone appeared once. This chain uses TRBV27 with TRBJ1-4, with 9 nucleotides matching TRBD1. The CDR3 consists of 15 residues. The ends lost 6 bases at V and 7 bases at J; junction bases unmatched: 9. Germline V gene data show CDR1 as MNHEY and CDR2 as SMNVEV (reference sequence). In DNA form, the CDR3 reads TGTGCCAGCAGCGCCGGGACAGGGTCGGGTGAAAAACTGTTTTTT. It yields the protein CASSAGTGSGEKLFF.

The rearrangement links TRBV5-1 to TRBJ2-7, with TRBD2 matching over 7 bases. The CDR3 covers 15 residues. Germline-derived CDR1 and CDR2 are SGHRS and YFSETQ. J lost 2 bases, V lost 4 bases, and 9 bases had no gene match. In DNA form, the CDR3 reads TGCGCCAGCAGCGTGGCTAGCGGAGCAACCTACGAGCAGTACTTC. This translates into CASSVASGATYEQYF.

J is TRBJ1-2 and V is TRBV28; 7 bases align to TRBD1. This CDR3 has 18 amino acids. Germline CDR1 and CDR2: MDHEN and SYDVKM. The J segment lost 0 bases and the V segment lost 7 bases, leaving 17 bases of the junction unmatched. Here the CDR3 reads CASTSAPGQVAANYGYTF. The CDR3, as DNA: TGTGCCAGCACCTCTGCCCCTGGACAGGTGGCAGCTAACTATGGCTACACCTTC.

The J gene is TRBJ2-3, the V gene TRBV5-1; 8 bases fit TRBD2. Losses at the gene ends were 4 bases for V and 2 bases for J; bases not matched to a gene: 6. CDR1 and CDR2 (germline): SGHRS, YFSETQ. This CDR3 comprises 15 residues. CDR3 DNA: TGCGCCAGCAGCCGTAGCGGGGAACTCACAGATACGCAGTATTTT. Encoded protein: CASSRSGELTDTQYF. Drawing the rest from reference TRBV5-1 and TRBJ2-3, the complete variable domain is KAGVTQTPRYLIKTRGQQVTLSCSPISGHRSVSWYQQTPGQGLQFLFEYFSETQRNKGNFPGRFSGRQFSNSRSEMNVSTLELGDSALYLCASSRSGELTDTQYFGPGTRLTVL.

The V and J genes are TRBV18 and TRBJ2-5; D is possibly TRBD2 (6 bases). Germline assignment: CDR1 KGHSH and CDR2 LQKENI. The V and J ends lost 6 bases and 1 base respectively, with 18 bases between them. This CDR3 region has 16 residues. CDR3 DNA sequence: TGTGCCAGCTCTCCGCGGGATGGCCTCCTCCAAGAGACCCAGTACTTC. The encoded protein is CASSPRDGLLQETQYF.

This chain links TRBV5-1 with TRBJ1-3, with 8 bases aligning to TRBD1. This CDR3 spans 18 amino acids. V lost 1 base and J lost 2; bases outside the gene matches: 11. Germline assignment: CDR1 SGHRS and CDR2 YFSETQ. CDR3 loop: CASSLYTQGQGAGNTIYF. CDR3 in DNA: TGCGCCAGCAGCTTGTACACACAAGGACAGGGTGCTGGAAACACCATATATTTT.

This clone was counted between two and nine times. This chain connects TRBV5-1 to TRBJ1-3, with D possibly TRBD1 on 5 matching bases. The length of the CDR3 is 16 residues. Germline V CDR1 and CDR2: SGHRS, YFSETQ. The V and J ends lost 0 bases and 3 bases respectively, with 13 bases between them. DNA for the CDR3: TGCGCCAGCAGCTTGGAAGGGGATCACTTTGGAAACACCATATATTTT. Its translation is CASSLEGDHFGNTIYF.

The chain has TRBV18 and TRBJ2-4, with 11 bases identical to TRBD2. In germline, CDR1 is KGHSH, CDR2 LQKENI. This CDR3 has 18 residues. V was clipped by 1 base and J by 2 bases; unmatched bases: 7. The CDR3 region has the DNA TGTGCCAGCTCACCACTTGCCGGGACTAGCGGTTCCAAAAACATTCAGTACTTC. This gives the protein CASSPLAGTSGSKNIQYF. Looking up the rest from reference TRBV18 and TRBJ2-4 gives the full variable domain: NAGVMQNPRHLVRRRGQEARLRCSPMKGHSHVYWYRQLPEEGLKFMVYLQKENIIDESGMPKERFSAEFPKEGPSILRIQQVVRGDSAAYFCASSPLAGTSGSKNIQYFGAGTRLSVL.

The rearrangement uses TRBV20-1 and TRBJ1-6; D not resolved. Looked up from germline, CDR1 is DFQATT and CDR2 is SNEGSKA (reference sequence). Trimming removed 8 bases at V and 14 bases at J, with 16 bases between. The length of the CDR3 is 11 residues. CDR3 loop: CSPRRGETLHF. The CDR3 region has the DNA TGCAGTCCCAGGCGGGGTGAAACCCTCCACTTT.